This T cell receptor beta chain stems from a study of molecular identifiers for immune sequencing clone quantification. Study results and limitations: Sizes of highly expanded clones could be underestimated through identical TCRs sharing a barcode.

As CD8+CD4-CCR7+CD45RA+ cells, naive CD8 T cells were sorted. TCRdb processed the PCR reads anew with MiXCR; each CDR3 protein has one entry. The sample includes around 480,000 distinct CDR3 sequences, under 30% seen only once; the top ten take over 0.6%. Trimming took 0 bases from V and 6 from J, leaving 9 bases between them. The CDR3 is made up of 14 amino acids. Germline values: CDR1 MNHEY, CDR2 SMNVEV (reference sequence). The table lists this clonotype with a few counts. Its antigen is unknown. The chain has TRBV27 and TRBJ1-5; D possibly corresponds to TRBD1 (5 bases). The receptor was derived from a human donor in good health. Some libraries in this study had Jurkat cell RNA spiked in. Specimen: naive CD8+ T cells from blood, with Jurkat cell RNA spiked in. The subset: FACS-sorted CD8+CD4-CCR7+CD45RA+ naive T cells. The CDR3, as DNA: TGTGCCAGCAGTTTATCAGGGGTGTTTCAGCCCCAGCATTTT. Residues: CASSLSGVFQPQHF.